The 10 T cell receptor beta chains in this list originate from one sample, sequenced in a study of blood T cell repertoires in COVID-19. Data came from immunoSEQ multiplex PCR; TCRdb stores just in-frame clones and leaves some out. This sample has about 33,000 clones, with 85% to 95% found just once. Sequencing was done on a sample of peripheral blood. The origin of the receptors is a human donor in a cohort sampled during active COVID-19.

The J gene is TRBJ2-1, the V gene TRBV10-3; 8 nucleotides match TRBD2. V lost 5 bases and J lost 0; bases outside the gene matches: 9. Germline CDR1 ENHRY, CDR2 SYGVKD. The CDR3 is 17 amino acids. CDR3 protein: CAISLSGRASSYNEQFF. The DNA for the CDR3 is TGTGCCATCAGTCTAAGCGGGAGAGCTAGCTCCTACAATGAGCAGTTCTTC.

The chain recombines TRBV5-4 with TRBJ2-3; 10 bases are shared with TRBD1. The CDR3 extends over 15 amino acids. CDR1 and CDR2 (germline): SGHNT, YYREEE (reference sequence). J was trimmed by 4 bases and V by 4 bases; bases with no gene match: 6. CDR3 in amino acids: CASSPGQGVADTQYF. DNA of the CDR3: TGTGCCAGCAGCCCTGGACAGGGGGTCGCAGATACGCAGTATTTT.

This sequence joins TRBV6-6 and TRBJ2-7; the match to TRBD1 covers 11 bases. The V gene's germline CDR1 is MNHNY and CDR2 SVGAGI (reference sequence). The CDR3 has 16 residues. Trimming cost V 4 bases and J 2 bases; bases outside gene matches: 7. The CDR3: CASSSPDRGLTYEQYF. CDR3 in DNA: TGTGCCAGCAGTTCTCCGGACAGGGGGCTAACCTACGAGCAGTACTTC.

This sequence joins TRBV29-1 and TRBJ1-1; maybe TRBD1 (5 bases). V was trimmed by 3 bases and J by 1 base, leaving 12 bases between them. The CDR3 spans 14 residues. Germline V gene sequence: CDR1 SQVTM, CDR2 ANQGSEA. The CDR3 DNA is TGCAGCGTTGAGAGGGCCGGGGGGAACACTGAAGCTTTCTTT. It yields the protein CSVERAGGNTEAFF.

V gene TRBV9 combines with J gene TRBJ2-1; D is possibly TRBD1 (5 bases). V was trimmed by 0 bases and J by 6 bases, leaving 16 bases between them. The CDR3 sequence is 16 residues long. The germline CDR1 and CDR2 sequences are SGDLS and YYNGEE. This CDR3 reads CASSVGRGGGGNEQFF. As DNA, the CDR3 is TGTGCCAGCAGCGTAGGAAGGGGCGGTGGCGGCAATGAGCAGTTCTTC.

This chain links TRBV19 with TRBJ2-1; 10 nucleotides line up with TRBD2. CDR1 is LNHDA and CDR2 is SQIVND in the germline V gene (reference sequence). V lost 3 bases, J lost 2 bases, and 10 bases stayed unmatched. There are 18 residues in the CDR3. The CDR3 is CASSIAPSLAGAYNEQFF. In DNA, the CDR3 is TGTGCCAGTAGTATTGCCCCCTCGCTAGCGGGGGCCTACAATGAGCAGTTCTTC.

The chain is built from TRBV5-6 and TRBJ2-1; 13 nucleotides agree with TRBD2. Germline CDR1 and CDR2: SGHDT and YYEEEE. The CDR3 covers 15 residues. Germline trimming cut 1 base from V and 9 bases from J; bases unmatched to any gene: 4. CDR3 region: CASSLRTSGRVEQFF. The CDR3 coding sequence is TGTGCCAGCAGCTTGAGGACTAGCGGGAGAGTTGAGCAGTTCTTC.

Of note for this clone: This CDR3 is also generated by other DNA sequences in the sample. The V call is TRBV5-1, the J call TRBJ1-1; D is ambiguous. The germline CDR1 and CDR2 sequences are SGHRS and YFSETQ. The CDR3 has 16 residues. Trimming shortened V by 4 bases and J by 1 base, and 17 bases separated the two germline ends. CDR3 in DNA: TGCGCCAGCAGCCGAACGCCAGTTGGAGCGAACACTGAAGCTTTCTTT. Protein product: CASSRTPVGANTEAFF.

The chain couples TRBV29-1 to TRBJ1-2; 7 nucleotides line up with TRBD1. The CDR3 is made up of 14 amino acids. J was trimmed by 1 base and V by 6 bases; bases with no gene match: 8. Germline lookup yields CDR1 SQVTM and CDR2 ANQGSEA. CDR3 residues: CSVADRVDNYGYTF. The CDR3 coding sequence is TGCAGCGTCGCAGACAGGGTGGATAACTATGGCTACACCTTC.

In DNA, the CDR3 is TGCGCCAGCAGTGATTCTTTGAGGCAGGGCGACGAGCAGTACTTC. This gives the protein CASSDSLRQGDEQYF. The V gene is TRBV10-1, the J gene TRBJ2-7, with D possibly being TRBD1 (5 bases). CDR3 size: 15 residues. V was clipped by 3 bases and J by 5 bases, with 17 bases between them. Per germline, CDR1 WNHNN and CDR2 SYGVQD (reference sequence).